The clone carrying this TCR beta chain was picked up a small number of times. Its antigen is still unknown. Using RNA transcripts as the source, TCR beta CDR3 regions were amplified. With the HTBI primer set, the TCR CDR3 went through a first round of RT-PCR. TCRdb reprocessed the multiplex PCR reads via MiXCR and lists one record per CDR3 protein. In the table there are roughly 420,000 distinct CDR3 sequences, around 16% of which are singletons. These data come from a study of T cells in Graves' hyperthyroidism and ophthalmopathy. As for the study in general: Initial diagnosis, before any treatment, was when peripheral blood was collected. Study outcomes and limitations: Also found in blood were most expanded thyroid clonotypes above 0.001.

The CDR3 is 17 residues long. Germline V gene sequence: CDR1 SGDLS, CDR2 YYNGEE. V was clipped by 3 bases and J by 4 bases, with 17 bases between them. Calling Graves' hyperthyroidism stable meant ophthalmopathy did not progress within 18 months. Patients aged 18 to 65 had newly diagnosed hyperthyroidism of under 2 months' duration. The receptor comes from a woman between 18 and 29 years old with Graves' hyperthyroidism. Sequenced sample: blood. V gene TRBV9 combines with J gene TRBJ1-6; D perhaps matches TRBD1 (6 bases). The CDR3 here is CASSGGPTGNYNSPLHF. DNA of the CDR3: TGTGCCAGCAGCGGGGGACCTACAGGGAATTATAATTCACCCCTCCACTTT.